Below are 31 T cell receptor beta chains sequenced from a single sample in a study of technical replicates of blood from several donors. Generated by immunoSEQ multiplex PCR, the TCRdb table keeps only in-frame clones and is missing some. The table includes some 94,000 clones, 90% to 96% detected once. Input material: T cells isolated from PBMCs. The receptors here all came from a human donor in good health.

This chain links TRBV4-1 with TRBJ2-7; D is unclear. V dropped 6 bases and J dropped 3 bases, with 12 bases sitting between them. This CDR3 region has 13 residues. Looked up from germline, CDR1 is MGHRA and CDR2 is YSYEKL. The CDR3 sequence: CASRNPPGYEQYF. CDR3 in DNA: TGCGCCAGCAGGAATCCACCGGGCTACGAGCAGTACTTC.

This clone has just a few counts. The chain employs TRBV2 and TRBJ1-1; no clear D gene. This CDR3 region has 13 residues. The V gene lost 5 bases and the J gene lost 0 bases, with 7 bases spanning the gap. Germline V gene sequence: CDR1 SNHLY, CDR2 FYNNEI. CDR3 sequence (DNA): TGTGCCAGCAGTCCCGGGGTGAACACTGAAGCTTTCTTT. Its protein product is CASSPGVNTEAFF.

This clone has just one count. The chain combines TRBV28 with TRBJ2-1; TRBD2 matches at 14 bases. CDR3 size: 17 residues. The V gene end was trimmed by 4 bases and the J gene end by 6 bases; junction bases not matched to a gene: 8. Germline-derived CDR1 and CDR2 are MDHEN and SYDVKM. CDR3 bases: TGTGCCAGCAGTTCCGGGACTAGCGGGAGAAGGCTCAATGAGCAGTTCTTC. It encodes CASSSGTSGRRLNEQFF.

This clone was seen just once. The chain joins TRBV7-3 to TRBJ2-7, with TRBD2 as a possible D gene (5 bases). V lost 5 bases and J lost 5, with 19 bases in between. Germline V CDR1 and CDR2: SGHTA, FQGTGA. The CDR3 has 15 amino acids. The CDR3 loop reads CASSLGLKGEHEQYF. The CDR3 coding sequence is TGTGCCAGCAGCCTAGGTCTTAAGGGAGAACACGAGCAGTACTTC. Drawing the rest from reference TRBV7-3 and TRBJ2-7, the complete variable domain is GAGVSQTPSNKVTEKGKYVELRCDPISGHTALYWYRQSLGQGPEFLIYFQGTGAADDSGLPNDRFFAVRPEGSVSTLKIQRTERGDSAVYLCASSLGLKGEHEQYFGPGTRLTVT.

The gene calls are TRBV7-9 and TRBJ2-2; 7 bases agree with TRBD2. Trimming removed 4 bases from V and 7 bases from J; junction bases left unmatched: 0. The CDR3 is 12 residues long. Germline V gene sequence: CDR1 SEHNR, CDR2 FQNEAQ (reference sequence). The CDR3 bases are TGTGCCAGCAGCTGGGAGGGCGGGGAGCTGTTTTTT. As protein: CASSWEGGELFF.

This clone was seen just once. The chain has TRBV10-2 and TRBJ2-7; maybe TRBD2 (5 bases). Germline loops: CDR1 WSHSY, CDR2 SAAADI. The CDR3 length is 17 residues. V dropped 0 bases and J dropped 5 bases, with 20 bases sitting between them. Written as DNA, the CDR3 is TGCGCCAGCAGTGAGTCGATTGGACTTACTATCGTAGACGAGCAGTACTTC. The encoded protein is CASSESIGLTIVDEQYF.

The chain carries TRBV9 and TRBJ1-4; TRBD1 aligns across 7 bases. The CDR3 totals 13 residues. CDR1 and CDR2 (germline): SGDLS, YYNGEE. V was clipped by 9 bases and J by 4 bases; unmatched bases: 6. CDR3 region: CATKDRLNEKLFF. In nucleotides, the CDR3 is TGTGCCACTAAGGACAGGCTTAATGAAAAACTGTTTTTT.

This chain connects TRBV6-5 to TRBJ2-7; 7 bases are a match to TRBD2. This CDR3 has 15 amino acids. Per germline, CDR1 MNHEY and CDR2 SVGAGI. The junction had 12 bases not matched to a gene; V was cut back by 3 bases and J by 7 bases. As DNA, the CDR3 is TGTGCCAGCAGTTATGGGACTGGCGAGCGGGGTGAGCAGTACTTC. It is translated as CASSYGTGERGEQYF.

The chain is built from TRBV29-1 and TRBJ1-2; D perhaps matches TRBD1 (5 bases). Trimming removed 5 bases from V and 8 bases from J, with 12 bases in between. From germline, CDR1 is SQVTM and CDR2 ANQGSEA. This CDR3 is 11 amino acids long. The CDR3 region is CSVWIGEGYTF. The CDR3 DNA follows: TGCAGCGTTTGGATAGGGGAAGGCTACACCTTC.

V usage is TRBV18 and J usage is TRBJ2-2, with D tentatively TRBD2 (6 bases). The CDR3 spans 14 residues. Per the germline V gene, CDR1 is KGHSH and CDR2 is LQKENI. Trimming cost V 6 bases and J 9 bases, with 17 bases left between them. CDR3 sequence: CASSAGGGIRELFF. The CDR3 DNA reads TGTGCCAGCTCCGCAGGAGGCGGGATCCGGGAGCTGTTTTTT.

The chain joins TRBV10-3 to TRBJ2-2; 10 nucleotides agree with TRBD1. V shed 5 bases, J shed 1 base, and the junction held 7 bases outside the gene matches. CDR1 and CDR2 from the germline V gene are ENHRY and SYGVKD. CDR3 length: 17 residues. CDR3 protein: CAISWGQGTLNTGELFF. DNA for the CDR3: TGTGCCATCAGTTGGGGACAGGGGACCCTGAACACCGGGGAGCTGTTTTTT.

The chain carries TRBV27 and TRBJ2-7; 9 bases map to TRBD1. Germline values: CDR1 MNHEY, CDR2 SMNVEV (reference sequence). The CDR3 contains 14 residues. The trim removed 4 bases at V and 5 bases at J, leaving 6 bases unmatched. CDR3 amino acids: CASSYQQGANEQYF. In DNA, the CDR3 is TGTGCCAGCAGTTATCAACAGGGGGCGAACGAGCAGTACTTC.

The V and J genes are TRBV4-1 and TRBJ2-5; 7 bases line up with TRBD1. Germline assignment: CDR1 MGHRA and CDR2 YSYEKL. This CDR3 is built from 14 residues. V shed 4 bases, J shed 4 bases, and the junction held 6 bases outside the gene matches. In nucleotides, the CDR3 is TGCGCCAGCAGCCCCTGGGACAGTTCAGAGACCCAGTACTTC. Protein: CASSPWDSSETQYF.

This clone was picked up one time. V is TRBV19 and J is TRBJ2-3; 8 bases map to TRBD1. Trimming removed 4 bases from V and 1 base from J; junction bases left unmatched: 4. Germline V gene lookup returns CDR1 LNHDA and CDR2 SQIVND (reference sequence). The CDR3 contains 15 residues. The CDR3 DNA follows: TGTGCCAGTAGTACTCAGGGGGCCGGCACAGATACGCAGTATTTT. This gives the protein CASSTQGAGTDTQYF.

This chain links TRBV7-2 with TRBJ2-7, with D maybe TRBD2 (6 bases). Germline CDR1 and CDR2: SGHTA and FQGNSA. The CDR3 contains 14 residues. V lost 1 base to trimming and J lost 5 bases, with 12 bases between them. CDR3: CASSLGLVANEQYF. In nucleotides, the CDR3 is TGTGCCAGCAGCTTAGGACTAGTCGCTAACGAGCAGTACTTC.

The V call is TRBV19, the J call TRBJ2-3; D is unclear. The CDR3 runs 16 residues. CDR1 and CDR2 from the germline V gene are LNHDA and SQIVND (reference sequence). The ends were cut back, 0 bases at V and 2 bases at J, with 12 bases in the middle. CDR3 amino acids: CASSIDFQRPTDTQYF. The CDR3 nucleotides are TGTGCCAGTAGTATAGATTTCCAGCGCCCCACAGATACGCAGTATTTT.

This sequence joins TRBV7-3 and TRBJ2-3; no clear D gene. Germline V CDR1 and CDR2: SGHTA, FQGTGA. Deletions cut 2 bases from V and 2 bases from J, with 11 bases between. The CDR3 length is 15 residues. CDR3 in DNA: TGTGCCAGCAGCTTACAAGGCGGAAACACAGATACGCAGTATTTT. It yields the protein CASSLQGGNTDTQYF.

The chain employs TRBV11-3 and TRBJ1-2; TRBD1 matches at 7 bases. Germline V gene lookup returns CDR1 SGHNT and CDR2 YENEEA. After removal of 5 bases from V and 0 bases from J, the junction contained 6 bases not matched to a gene. The CDR3 is made up of 15 amino acids. Written as DNA, the CDR3 is TGTGCCAGCAGCAGTTGGGACAGTTCTAACTATGGCTACACCTTC. Protein sequence: CASSSWDSSNYGYTF.

This sequence joins TRBV27 and TRBJ1-5, with D possibly being TRBD1 (5 bases). V was cut by 5 bases and J by 4 bases, with 18 bases left in between. CDR3 length: 16 residues. The germline V gene encodes CDR1 MNHEY and CDR2 SMNVEV (reference sequence). The CDR3 nucleotides are TGTGCCAGCAGTCCGTCGGGACTGGCCTTAAATCAGCCCCAGCATTTT. Its protein product is CASSPSGLALNQPQHF.

J is TRBJ1-1 and V is TRBV30, with D unclear. Germline V CDR1 and CDR2: GTSNPN, SVGIG (reference sequence). The CDR3 spans 10 residues. Trimming shortened V by 5 bases and J by 8 bases, and 9 bases separated the two germline ends. CDR3 loop: CAWAELEAFF. The CDR3 DNA sequence: TGTGCCTGGGCAGAATTAGAAGCTTTCTTT.

The chain couples TRBV14 to TRBJ2-3; D gene uncertain. V was cut by 0 bases and J by 4 bases, with 8 bases left in between. The CDR3 loop spans 14 amino acids. Per germline, CDR1 SGHDN and CDR2 FVKESK. The CDR3 protein is CASSQDFLSDTQYF. DNA for the CDR3: TGTGCCAGCAGCCAAGATTTCCTATCAGATACGCAGTATTTT.

V is TRBV30 and J is TRBJ1-2; D is ambiguous. Germline V lookup: CDR1 GTSNPN, CDR2 SVGIG (reference sequence). The V end lost 2 bases, the J end lost 5 bases, and 12 bases lay between the germline ends. The CDR3 loop spans 13 amino acids. Here the CDR3 DNA reads TGTGCCTGGAGTAGCTCAGGCCCTTATGGCTACACCTTC. This gives the protein CAWSSSGPYGYTF.

The sample holds one count of this clone. V and J are TRBV9 and TRBJ2-2; 9 bases fit TRBD2. V lost 3 bases and J lost 6; bases outside the gene matches: 6. This CDR3 has 15 amino acids. CDR1 and CDR2 from the germline V gene are SGDLS and YYNGEE. CDR3 loop: CASSGVAGEAGELFF. The CDR3 DNA follows: TGTGCCAGCAGCGGGGTAGCGGGAGAAGCCGGGGAGCTGTTTTTT.

The CDR3 region is CASSFGVLAKNIQYF. Written as DNA, the CDR3 is TGTGCCAGCAGCTTCGGAGTTCTAGCCAAAAACATTCAGTACTTC. The chain employs TRBV28 and TRBJ2-4; D uncertain. CDR1 is MDHEN and CDR2 is SYDVKM in the germline V gene. The CDR3 runs 15 residues. Trimming left V 6 bases short and J 0 bases short, with 12 bases between.

The chain couples TRBV18 to TRBJ1-3; 10 nucleotides line up with TRBD1. Germline values: CDR1 KGHSH, CDR2 LQKENI. There are 15 residues in the CDR3. Trimming cost V 3 bases and J 5 bases; bases outside gene matches: 4. Written as DNA, the CDR3 is TGTGCCAGCTCACCCGTGGGACAGGGGAGAAACACCATATATTTT. It codes for CASSPVGQGRNTIYF. Together with reference TRBV18 and TRBJ1-3, the CDR3 gives the full variable domain: NAGVMQNPRHLVRRRGQEARLRCSPMKGHSHVYWYRQLPEEGLKFMVYLQKENIIDESGMPKERFSAEFPKEGPSILRIQQVVRGDSAAYFCASSPVGQGRNTIYFGEGSWLTVV.

The chain combines TRBV9 with TRBJ2-7; no definite D call. The CDR3 has 13 amino acids. Germline CDR1 reads SGDLS; CDR2 reads YYNGEE. Trimming cost V 3 bases and J 2 bases, with 9 bases left between them. The CDR3 nucleotides are TGTGCCAGCAGCGCAGACATAACCTACGAGCAGTACTTC. It translates to CASSADITYEQYF.

The gene calls are TRBV5-6 and TRBJ2-7, with D perhaps matching TRBD2 (5 bases). The CDR3 has 15 residues. CDR1 and CDR2 from the germline V gene are SGHDT and YYEEEE. V was pared by 0 bases and J by 5 bases, with 15 bases between. The CDR3 DNA is TGTGCCAGCAGCTTGGCGGACTGGATAACGGACGAGCAGTACTTC. The encoded protein is CASSLADWITDEQYF.

V and J are TRBV7-3 and TRBJ2-7, with 10 bases fitting TRBD2. The CDR3 loop spans 14 amino acids. The germline V gene has CDR1 SGHTA and CDR2 FQGTGA. V trimming: 5 bases; J trimming: 7 bases; junction bases outside the gene matches: 8. As DNA, the CDR3 is TGTGCCAGCAGCCCGAGGACTAGCGGAGGGGAGCAGTACTTC. It codes for CASSPRTSGGEQYF.

The chain carries TRBV6-5 and TRBJ1-3; D possibly corresponds to TRBD1 (5 bases). V gave up 6 bases and J gave up 0 bases, with 9 bases separating them. This CDR3 spans 14 amino acids. Germline CDR1 is MNHEY and CDR2 is SVGAGI. The CDR3 sequence is CASRRGGSGNTIYF. As DNA, the CDR3 is TGTGCCAGCAGGCGGGGGGGCTCTGGAAACACCATATATTTT.

The chain joins TRBV19 to TRBJ2-1; 7 bases match TRBD2. The CDR3 is 16 amino acids. V gave up 5 bases and J gave up 10 bases; unmatched junction bases: 17. CDR1 is LNHDA, CDR2 SQIVND, per germline (reference sequence). This CDR3 reads CASSLLYGSPGREQFF. In DNA, the CDR3 is TGTGCCAGTAGTTTGCTTTACGGGAGCCCCGGGAGGGAGCAGTTCTTC.

The V call is TRBV6-5, the J call TRBJ1-1; TRBD1 is a possible D gene (6 bases). V lost 0 bases, J lost 8 bases, and 10 bases lay in between. This CDR3 has 13 residues. Germline V gene sequence: CDR1 MNHEY, CDR2 SVGAGI. Here the CDR3 DNA reads TGTGCCAGCAGTTACTCGATAGGACAGGAAGCTTTCTTT. Translating gives CASSYSIGQEAFF.